The 11 T cell receptor beta chains below all came from one sample that was sequenced in a study of blood T cell repertoires in COVID-19. Sequenced by immunoSEQ multiplex PCR; TCRdb stores in-frame clones only, minus some. This table holds some 140,000 clones, approximately 88% found once. Sequenced sample: PBMCs or T cells enriched from blood (not recorded which). The receptors come from a man aged 35 to 55 with acute COVID-19.

This chain uses TRBV7-8 with TRBJ2-1, with D possibly matching TRBD2 (6 bases). The CDR3 has 14 residues. Germline CDR1 is SGHVS and CDR2 is FQNEAQ. Trimming took off 3 bases at V and 2 bases at J, with 8 bases between the two ends. The CDR3 is CASSLGGTYNEQFF. The CDR3 region has the DNA TGTGCCAGCAGCTTGGGGGGAACCTACAATGAGCAGTTCTTC. Full variable domain (missing parts from reference TRBV7-8 and TRBJ2-1): GAGVSQSPRYKVAKRGQDVALRCDPISGHVSLFWYQQALGQGPEFLTYFQNEAQLDKSGLPSDRFFAERPEGSVSTLKIQRTQQEDSAVYLCASSLGGTYNEQFFGPGTRLTVL.

The rearrangement uses TRBV11-2 and TRBJ2-1; D is perhaps TRBD1 (6 bases). From germline, CDR1 is SGHAT and CDR2 FQNNGV. V was pared by 5 bases and J by 1 base, with 9 bases between. CDR3 length equals 14 residues. The CDR3 DNA reads TGTGCCAGCAGCGTAACAGGGTCCTACAATGAGCAGTTCTTC. It translates to CASSVTGSYNEQFF.

The rearrangement uses TRBV6-1 and TRBJ2-7; the D gene is possibly TRBD1 (5 bases). The V end lost 2 bases, the J end lost 0 bases, and 8 bases lay between the germline ends. This CDR3 is 14 amino acids long. The germline gives CDR1 MNHNS, CDR2 SASEGT. Here the CDR3 reads CASSERGISYEQYF. The DNA for the CDR3 is TGTGCCAGCAGTGAAAGGGGAATCTCCTACGAGCAGTACTTC.

The chain joins TRBV30 to TRBJ2-1, with D possibly TRBD2 on 6 matching bases. The germline V gene has CDR1 GTSNPN and CDR2 SVGIG (reference sequence). The CDR3 consists of 15 residues. V was trimmed by 3 bases and J by 8 bases, leaving 20 bases between them. CDR3 nucleotides: TGTGCCTGGAGCCCTTTTAGCGGAGGTCTGGATGAGCAGTTCTTC. It is translated as CAWSPFSGGLDEQFF.

This rearrangement joins TRBV11-2 to TRBJ2-1, with 13 bases aligning to TRBD2. J lost 9 bases, V lost 0 bases, and 8 bases had no gene match. The CDR3 sequence is 17 residues long. Germline V lookup: CDR1 SGHAT, CDR2 FQNNGV. CDR3 residues: CASSLEVGLAGEGEQFF. DNA of the CDR3: TGTGCCAGCAGCTTAGAGGTAGGACTAGCGGGAGAGGGTGAGCAGTTCTTC. The full variable domain, rest sourced from reference TRBV11-2 and TRBJ2-1, is EAGVAQSPRYKIIEKRQSVAFWCNPISGHATLYWYQQILGQGPKLLIQFQNNGVVDDSQLPKDRFSAERLKGVDSTLKIQPAKLEDSAVYLCASSLEVGLAGEGEQFFGPGTRLTVL.

The rearrangement uses TRBV28 and TRBJ1-5; TRBD1 is a possible D gene (5 bases). This CDR3 is built from 11 residues. The germline V gene encodes CDR1 MDHEN and CDR2 SYDVKM. V gave up 5 bases and J gave up 10 bases, with 9 bases separating them. CDR3 DNA: TGTGCCAGCAGTCGGGGGATTCCCCAGCATTTT. Protein: CASSRGIPQHF.

The V gene is TRBV18, the J gene TRBJ1-2; TRBD1 agrees at 7 bases. This CDR3 spans 15 amino acids. Looked up from germline, CDR1 is KGHSH and CDR2 is LQKENI. J gave up 3 bases and V 2 bases, and 6 bases lay outside the gene matches. DNA of the CDR3: TGTGCCAGCTCACCAGGCGGACAGGATGACTATGGCTACACCTTC. Protein product: CASSPGGQDDYGYTF. Full variable domain (remainder filled in from reference TRBV18 and TRBJ1-2): NAGVMQNPRHLVRRRGQEARLRCSPMKGHSHVYWYRQLPEEGLKFMVYLQKENIIDESGMPKERFSAEFPKEGPSILRIQQVVRGDSAAYFCASSPGGQDDYGYTFGSGTRLTVV.

The chain uses TRBV5-1 and TRBJ1-4; 8 nucleotides line up with TRBD1. CDR3 length: 16 amino acids. The junction had 11 bases not matched to a gene; V was cut back by 2 bases and J by 8 bases. Germline CDR1 and CDR2: SGHRS and YFSETQ. The CDR3 DNA is TGCGCCAGCAGCTTAGACTCAGGGGGCAGAGGGGAAAAACTGTTTTTT. Encoded protein: CASSLDSGGRGEKLFF.

The table lists this clone with a few counts. The chain couples TRBV11-2 to TRBJ2-1, with TRBD2 matching 12 bases. The CDR3 contains 15 residues. J gave up 7 bases and V 1 base, and 2 bases lay outside the gene matches. CDR1 and CDR2 from the germline V gene are SGHAT and FQNNGV. This CDR3 is CASSLASGRVNEQFF. The DNA of the CDR3 is TGTGCCAGCAGCTTAGCTAGCGGGAGGGTAAATGAGCAGTTCTTC.

The chain uses TRBV4-3 and TRBJ2-3; 15 bases are shared with TRBD2. This CDR3 spans 18 amino acids. V lost 3 bases, J lost 5 bases, and 9 bases stayed unmatched. Germline V gene lookup returns CDR1 LGHNA and CDR2 YSLEER. The CDR3 sequence is CASSQGLAGGLRGDTQYF. CDR3 bases: TGCGCCAGCAGCCAGGGACTAGCGGGGGGATTACGGGGAGATACGCAGTATTTT.

J is TRBJ2-3 and V is TRBV5-1, with D tentatively TRBD1 (6 bases). The CDR3 is made up of 15 amino acids. The germline CDR1 and CDR2 sequences are SGHRS and YFSETQ. Trimming left V 2 bases short and J 0 bases short, with 10 bases between. The CDR3 is CASSFRQVSTDTQYF. The CDR3 nucleotides read TGCGCCAGCAGCTTCCGACAGGTTAGCACAGATACGCAGTATTTT.